This T cell receptor (beta chain) comes out of a study of blood T cells in healthy people across ages. There are 15 residues in the CDR3. V dropped 4 bases and J dropped 4; count of bases not matched to a gene: 4. Germline V gene data show CDR1 as SNHLY and CDR2 as FYNNEI. A second PCR of 7 to 11 cycles used a sample-barcoded 5' primer and a J-beta primer mix. TCRdb reprocessed the 5' RACE reads with MiXCR, giving one entry per CDR3 protein. The sample records about 1,500,000 distinct CDR3 sequences, roughly 27% being singletons. The TCR was taken from a woman aged 25 to 39 in good health. Input material: blood. The rearrangement uses TRBV2 and TRBJ2-1; 10 bases are a match to TRBD2. CDR3: CASSGQLAGYNEQFF. The CDR3 region has the DNA TGTGCCAGCAGTGGGCAACTAGCGGGGTACAATGAGCAGTTCTTC.